This T cell receptor beta chain originates from a study of shared clonotypes between healthy human individuals. CDR3 length: 19 amino acids. The trim removed 4 bases at V and 4 bases at J, leaving 17 bases unmatched. Germline assignment: CDR1 SGHVS and CDR2 FNYEAQ. The study's findings and limits: Clonotype sharing across donors was expected to vary with sequencing depth. What limited the represented genetic and exposure-history diversity was the small number of donors. Clonotypes shared by all four sorted-subset donors had higher generation probabilities than non-shared clonotypes.

On this clone: The antigen remains unidentified.

Clones were read by immunoSEQ multiplex PCR, and TCRdb kept only the in-frame ones, dropping some. This table holds a few million clones, roughly 93% found once. This receptor was identified in a man younger than 35 in good health. Some clones in this sample may be carry-over from other donors' samples. The specimen was naive CD4+ T cells from PBMCs. The subset: CD45RA+ positively selected. This chain links TRBV7-6 with TRBJ2-7; 12 bases line up with TRBD1. The CDR3 DNA is TGTGCCAGCAGCTCTATTCTTAACCGGGACAGGGGGCATCAGTACGAGCAGTACTTC. This codes for CASSSILNRDRGHQYEQYF.